This T cell receptor beta chain was identified in a study of CD8+ T cells in alopecia areata. Study-wide context: A regimen of oral tofacitinib, 5 to 10 mg twice daily, was given to treated patients. Tofacitinib administration persisted for 6 to 18 months, succeeded by 6 months off drug.

With 4 bases clipped from V and 5 bases from J, the junction kept 7 bases outside the gene matches. From germline, CDR1 is SQVTM and CDR2 ANQGSEA. The length of the CDR3 is 14 residues. Study-wide findings and caveats: Higher clonality than in normal scalp was seen in lesional scalp, especially alopecia totalis/universalis.

Extraction of RNA preceded its reverse transcription into cDNA, which served as the sequencing template. Data came from immunoSEQ multiplex PCR; TCRdb stores just in-frame clones and leaves some out. The sample holds roughly 170,000 clones, approximately 59% seen once. This clone was observed a few times. What it recognizes is unknown. The TCR originated in a human donor with alopecia areata. This chain links TRBV29-1 with TRBJ2-3; 9 nucleotides line up with TRBD1. The sequenced sample was CD4+ T cells sorted from blood, obtained at week 0. CDR3 DNA: TGCAGCGTTGTTGGGACAGGGTTGCGAGATACGCAGTATTTT. It translates to CSVVGTGLRDTQYF.